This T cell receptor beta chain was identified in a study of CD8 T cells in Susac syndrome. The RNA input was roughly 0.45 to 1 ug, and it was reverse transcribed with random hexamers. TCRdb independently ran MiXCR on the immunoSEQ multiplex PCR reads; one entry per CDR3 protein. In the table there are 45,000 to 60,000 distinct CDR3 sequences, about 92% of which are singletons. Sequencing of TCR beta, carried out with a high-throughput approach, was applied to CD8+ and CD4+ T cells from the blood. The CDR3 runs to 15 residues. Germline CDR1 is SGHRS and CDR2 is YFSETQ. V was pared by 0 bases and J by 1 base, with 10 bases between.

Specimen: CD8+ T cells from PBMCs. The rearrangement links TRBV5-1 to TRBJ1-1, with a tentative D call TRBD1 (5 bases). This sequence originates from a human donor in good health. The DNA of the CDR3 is TGCGCCAGCAGCTTGGGGAGGGGTCCGAACACTGAAGCTTTCTTT. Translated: CASSLGRGPNTEAFF.